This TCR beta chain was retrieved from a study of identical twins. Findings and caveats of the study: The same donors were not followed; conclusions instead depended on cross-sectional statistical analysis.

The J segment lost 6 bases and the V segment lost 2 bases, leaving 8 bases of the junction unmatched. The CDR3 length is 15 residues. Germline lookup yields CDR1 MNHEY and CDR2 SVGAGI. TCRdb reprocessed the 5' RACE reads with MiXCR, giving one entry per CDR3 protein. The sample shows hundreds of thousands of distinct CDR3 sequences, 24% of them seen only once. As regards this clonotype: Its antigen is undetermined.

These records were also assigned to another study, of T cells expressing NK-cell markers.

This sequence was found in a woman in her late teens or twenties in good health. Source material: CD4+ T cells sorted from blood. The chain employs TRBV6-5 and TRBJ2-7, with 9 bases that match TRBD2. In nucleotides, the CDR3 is TGTGCCAGCAGTTACCCCGCAGCGGGAGGATCCGAGCAGTACTTC. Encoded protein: CASSYPAAGGSEQYF.